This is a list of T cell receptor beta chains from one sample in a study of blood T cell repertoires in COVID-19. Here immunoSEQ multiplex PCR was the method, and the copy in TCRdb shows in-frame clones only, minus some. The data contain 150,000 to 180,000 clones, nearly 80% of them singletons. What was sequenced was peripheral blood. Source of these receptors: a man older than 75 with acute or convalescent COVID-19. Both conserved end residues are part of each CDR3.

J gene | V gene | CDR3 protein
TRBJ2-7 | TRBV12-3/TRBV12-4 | CASSQQGYEQYF
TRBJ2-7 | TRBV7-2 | CASSRQVTYEQYF
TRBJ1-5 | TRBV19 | CASSLAPHQPQHF
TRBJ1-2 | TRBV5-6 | CASSGWDRPSYGYTF
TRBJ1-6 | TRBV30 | CACSRDSDSPLHF
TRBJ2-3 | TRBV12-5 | CAIPELAGGWSTQYF
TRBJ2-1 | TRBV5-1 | CASSLRTSGASYNEQFF
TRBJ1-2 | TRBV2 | CASGGTAYGYTF
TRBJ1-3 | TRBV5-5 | CASSLGAPSGNTIYF
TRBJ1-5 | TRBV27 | CASSGGQAIPGGQPQHF
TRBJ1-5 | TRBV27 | CASSLIWDMYSNQPQHF
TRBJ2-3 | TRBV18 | CASSPRGDSSGGTQYF
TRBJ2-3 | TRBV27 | CASSRWTGSTDTQYF
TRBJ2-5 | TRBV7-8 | CASSGFREGKETQYF
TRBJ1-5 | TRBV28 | CASSFDGILPQHF
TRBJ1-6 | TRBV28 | CASMAGLYNSPLHF
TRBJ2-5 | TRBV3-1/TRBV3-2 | CASSQVGTSQSETQYF
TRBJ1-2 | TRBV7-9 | CASTFTGQDYGYTF
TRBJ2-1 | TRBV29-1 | CSVDKLGVDEQFF
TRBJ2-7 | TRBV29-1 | CSGQTGVGGSEQYF
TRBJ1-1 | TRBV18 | CASSPGQEHEAFF
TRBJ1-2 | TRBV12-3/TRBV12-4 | CASGWDGGVGYTF
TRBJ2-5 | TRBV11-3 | CASSPGLAGAETQYF
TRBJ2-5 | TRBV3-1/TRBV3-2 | CASRNTAWDSKETQYF
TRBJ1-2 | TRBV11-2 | CASSLDQASVYGYTF
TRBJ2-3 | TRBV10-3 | CAIRGGSGTDTQYF